The following is a T cell receptor (beta chain) sequence with its context. No antigen is known for it. The data are from a study of identical twins. Unique molecular identifiers were present on the cDNA, which also gained a universal primer site by template switching. TCRdb itself ran the 5' RACE reads through MiXCR, one entry per CDR3 protein. Among hundreds of thousands of distinct CDR3 sequences listed, less than 10% were seen once. Study findings and constraints: Twin-shared out-of-frame alpha sequences showed excess low generation probability. Twins' excess sharing was less marked for out-of-frame beta sequences.

Germline CDR1 is MNHEY and CDR2 is SMNVEV (reference sequence). V lost 0 bases and J lost 4, with 8 bases in between. The CDR3 has 14 amino acids. Sequencing was performed on memory (CD45RO+) T cells sorted from blood. This chain connects TRBV27 to TRBJ2-3; no reliable D call. The sequence was collected from a woman aged 18-29 years in good health. Written as DNA, the CDR3 is TGTGCCAGCAGTTTATCGTTGAGCGCAGATACGCAGTATTTT. Translation: CASSLSLSADTQYF.